Following are 32 T cell receptor beta chains from one sample sequenced in a study of T-cell memory formation after mild COVID-19. MiXCR was run by TCRdb on the 5' RACE reads, yielding one entry per CDR3 protein. Of 200,000 to 250,000 distinct CDR3 sequences in the sample, around 30% are singletons; the top ten hold roughly 10%. Sequencing was done on a sample of PBMCs or a T cell subset sorted from them (not recorded which). Receptors originate from an adult woman who had mild COVID-19 (a few samples of this study predate the infection). Cell type and time point are not known.

This clonotype was seen a few times. The chain links TRBV9 to TRBJ2-2, with 7 positions matching TRBD2. The germline gives CDR1 SGDLS, CDR2 YYNGEE. V shed 4 bases, J shed 4 bases, and the junction held 7 bases outside the gene matches. The CDR3 has 15 residues. The chain's CDR3 is CASSLPRGSTGELFF. As DNA, the CDR3 is TGTGCCAGCAGCCTCCCGCGGGGGAGCACCGGGGAGCTGTTTTTT.

The chain is built from TRBV9 and TRBJ2-3; 7 bases are shared with TRBD2. V was pared by 0 bases and J by 5 bases, with 3 bases of the junction left unmatched. The CDR3 has 14 amino acids. The germline V gene encodes CDR1 SGDLS and CDR2 YYNGEE. The CDR3 DNA reads as TGTGCCAGCAGCGTAGACGGGGAGGGAGATACGCAGTATTTT. This gives the protein CASSVDGEGDTQYF.

The chain recombines TRBV24-1 with TRBJ1-5; D is perhaps TRBD1 (5 bases). The CDR3 consists of 15 residues. Germline V gives CDR1 KGHDR, CDR2 SFDVKD. Trimming took 3 bases from V and 0 from J, leaving 8 bases between them. The CDR3 DNA follows: TGTGCCACCAGTGATGACAGTTATAGCAATCAGCCCCAGCATTTT. Protein: CATSDDSYSNQPQHF.

Only a few counts were recorded for this clonotype. V and J are TRBV20-1 and TRBJ2-1, with 7 bases aligning to TRBD2. Germline CDR1 and CDR2: DFQATT and SNEGSKA (reference sequence). The V and J ends lost 3 bases and 4 bases, in that order; junction bases with no gene match: 9. This CDR3 is 15 amino acids long. CDR3 nucleotide sequence: TGCAGTGCTAGTCTGGTTGCGCGGGGGTACAATGAGCAGTTCTTC. Its translation is CSASLVARGYNEQFF.

This clonotype came up a few times. The V and J genes are TRBV7-2 and TRBJ2-5; D uncertain. V lost 0 bases to trimming and J lost 5 bases, with 7 bases between them. The CDR3 runs 13 residues. Germline V gene sequence: CDR1 SGHTA, CDR2 FQGNSA. In DNA form, the CDR3 reads TGTGCCAGCAGCTTAGCGTTCGCCGAGACCCAGTACTTC. This codes for CASSLAFAETQYF.

This chain joins TRBV7-8 and TRBJ1-6; possible D gene TRBD1, 6 bases. The CDR3 length is 19 residues. V was pared by 6 bases and J by 10 bases, with 31 bases between. Germline lookup yields CDR1 SGHVS and CDR2 FQNEAQ. The CDR3 sequence: CASRESLATGRMSGSPLHF. CDR3 nucleotides: TGTGCCAGCAGGGAAAGTCTCGCAACAGGGAGGATGTCGGGGTCACCCCTCCACTTT.

This clonotype was picked up a small number of times. The chain joins TRBV27 to TRBJ1-1; D remains unclear. The V and J ends lost 2 bases and 1 base respectively, with 5 bases between them. CDR3 length: 13 amino acids. The germline V gene has CDR1 MNHEY and CDR2 SMNVEV (reference sequence). CDR3 protein: CASSLQRNTEAFF. CDR3 DNA sequence: TGTGCCAGCAGTTTACAGAGGAACACTGAAGCTTTCTTT.

The chain employs TRBV6-5 and TRBJ2-2; possibly TRBD1 for D (6 bases). CDR1 MNHEY and CDR2 SVGAGI come from the germline V gene. The V end was cut by 0 bases, the J end by 7 bases, with 9 bases between. The CDR3 has 14 residues. CDR3 in DNA: TGTGCCAGCAGTTACTCGGTACAGGGCGGGGAGCTGTTTTTT. This gives the protein CASSYSVQGGELFF.

The rearrangement links TRBV7-3 to TRBJ2-3; 7 bases align to TRBD1. The CDR3 is 16 amino acids. V shed 5 bases, J shed 2 bases, and the junction held 10 bases outside the gene matches. The germline V gene encodes CDR1 SGHTA and CDR2 FQGTGA. The CDR3 loop reads CASSRGQATDTDTQYF. The CDR3 DNA sequence: TGTGCCAGCAGCCGAGGACAGGCTACCGACACAGATACGCAGTATTTT.

The chain links TRBV18 to TRBJ1-2; 7 nucleotides line up with TRBD1. The CDR3 has 15 residues. V lost 1 base and J lost 3; bases outside the gene matches: 5. The germline CDR1 and CDR2 sequences are KGHSH and LQKENI. As DNA, the CDR3 is TGTGCCAGCTCACCACGACCTACAGGGGACTATGGCTACACCTTC. Its translation is CASSPRPTGDYGYTF.

The table lists this clonotype with a few counts. The gene calls are TRBV4-1 and TRBJ1-1, with a tentative D call TRBD1 (5 bases). Germline assignment: CDR1 MGHRA and CDR2 YSYEKL. The CDR3 runs 14 residues. Trimming shortened V by 0 bases and J by 6 bases, and 11 bases separated the two germline ends. CDR3 nucleotides: TGCGCCAGCAGCCAAGACCGGGGCGGGGCTGAAGCTTTCTTT. As protein: CASSQDRGGAEAFF.

This clonotype was counted only a few times. The J gene is TRBJ2-5, the V gene TRBV12-3 or TRBV12-4; TRBD1 matches at 9 bases. This CDR3 contains 15 residues. Trimming at V came to 5 bases and at J to 4 bases, leaving 8 bases not matched to a gene. In nucleotides, the CDR3 is TGTGCCAGCAGTGGGGGACAGGGAGAGCGAGAGACCCAGTACTTC. Protein: CASSGGQGERETQYF.

This chain connects TRBV7-2 to TRBJ2-1; D is unclear. The germline V gene has CDR1 SGHTA and CDR2 FQGNSA. This CDR3 comprises 15 residues. V gave up 5 bases and J gave up 5 bases, with 16 bases separating them. This CDR3 is CASSPNLVLDNEQFF. The CDR3 nucleotides read TGTGCCAGCAGCCCGAACTTAGTTTTGGACAATGAGCAGTTCTTC.

V is TRBV20-1 and J is TRBJ2-3; TRBD1 might be the D (6 bases). Germline V CDR1 and CDR2: DFQATT, SNEGSKA (reference sequence). Trimming left V 1 base short and J 7 bases short, with 15 bases between. This CDR3 is 14 amino acids long. The CDR3 DNA sequence: TGCAGTGCTAGAGCCGGGACAAATTCTCATACGCAGTATTTT. This translates into CSARAGTNSHTQYF.

This clonotype turned up a few times. The rearrangement joins TRBV4-2 to TRBJ2-7; a weak D match, TRBD1 (5 bases). The CDR3 spans 15 residues. Germline V gene lookup returns CDR1 LGHNA and CDR2 YNFKEQ. Trimming took 1 base from V and 2 from J, leaving 12 bases between them. This CDR3 reads CASSQVQGGPYEQYF. DNA for the CDR3: TGTGCCAGCAGCCAAGTCCAGGGTGGTCCCTACGAGCAGTACTTC.

This clonotype was counted only a few times. The gene calls are TRBV27 and TRBJ2-5; 8 bases line up with TRBD2. The junction had 7 bases not matched to a gene; V was cut back by 7 bases and J by 3 bases. Germline V lookup: CDR1 MNHEY, CDR2 SMNVEV (reference sequence). The CDR3 spans 14 residues. For the CDR3, the DNA is TGTGCCAGCACGCTCGGGGGGGAAAAAGAGACCCAGTACTTC. Protein sequence: CASTLGGEKETQYF.

The sample holds many counts of this clonotype. The CDR3 DNA sequence: TGTGCCAGCGAACAGGCCCTGGGCTACGAGCAGTACTTC. Translated, it gives CASEQALGYEQYF. The chain carries TRBV2 and TRBJ2-7, with D possibly being TRBD1 (5 bases). V was shortened by 8 bases and J by 3 bases, with 14 bases between the two germline ends. Germline V lookup: CDR1 SNHLY, CDR2 FYNNEI. The CDR3 consists of 13 residues.

This clonotype was seen many times. The chain recombines TRBV7-2 with TRBJ2-1, with 10 bases that match TRBD2. CDR1 is SGHTA and CDR2 is FQGNSA in the germline V gene. V dropped 9 bases and J dropped 8; count of bases not matched to a gene: 22. There are 18 residues in the CDR3. CDR3 protein: CASNLIKLGASGSHEQFF. CDR3 sequence (DNA): TGTGCCAGTAACCTAATTAAACTCGGGGCTAGCGGGAGTCATGAGCAGTTCTTC. The whole variable domain, remainder taken from reference TRBV7-2 and TRBJ2-1, is GAGVSQSPSNKVTEKGKDVELRCDPISGHTALYWYRQSLGQGLEFLIYFQGNSAPDKSGLPSDRFSAERTGGSVSTLTIQRTQQEDSAVYLCASNLIKLGASGSHEQFFGPGTRLTVL.

This chain links TRBV7-6 with TRBJ2-1; 7 nucleotides match TRBD2. The CDR3 is made up of 16 amino acids. Germline V gives CDR1 SGHVS, CDR2 FNYEAQ. Unmatched junction bases numbered 8, after V lost 5 bases and J lost 1 base. The CDR3 DNA is TGTGCCAGCAGCCCTCGAGCGGGGTTATCCTACAATGAGCAGTTCTTC. This sequence encodes CASSPRAGLSYNEQFF.

The chain combines TRBV5-6 with TRBJ1-1; TRBD1 matches 7 bases. CDR1 and CDR2 (germline): SGHDT, YYEEEE. The CDR3 covers 16 residues. Losses at the gene ends were 4 bases for V and 4 bases for J; bases not matched to a gene: 13. This chain's CDR3 is CASSNYGTDVGTEAFF. For the CDR3, the DNA is TGTGCCAGCAGCAATTACGGGACAGACGTGGGCACTGAAGCTTTCTTT.

The rearrangement uses TRBV24-1 and TRBJ2-7; 8 nucleotides agree with TRBD1. V was pared by 3 bases and J by 9 bases, with 12 bases of the junction left unmatched. CDR1 and CDR2 (germline): KGHDR, SFDVKD. This CDR3 contains 15 residues. The CDR3 coding sequence is TGTGCCACCAGTGATCGGACAGGGCCGAATGGGGTGCAGTACTTC. Protein: CATSDRTGPNGVQYF.

The CDR3 coding sequence is TGTGCCAGCAGTCCAAGGTTGGGTCAGGGGGCCGGGAACACTGAAGCTTTCTTT. It codes for CASSPRLGQGAGNTEAFF. The chain links TRBV7-9 to TRBJ1-1; 8 bases align to TRBD1. V lost 6 bases and J lost 1; bases outside the gene matches: 16. Germline CDR1 is SEHNR and CDR2 is FQNEAQ (reference sequence). The CDR3 runs 18 residues.

This clonotype was counted a few times. The chain recombines TRBV20-1 with TRBJ2-7; D is undetermined. CDR1 is DFQATT, CDR2 SNEGSKA, per germline (reference sequence). CDR3 length: 13 amino acids. The DNA of the CDR3 is TGCAGCTTAACTGGCGGAAACGACTACGAGCAGTACTTC. Residues: CSLTGGNDYEQYF.

This rearrangement joins TRBV7-9 to TRBJ1-1; D remains unclear. The germline V and J ends were trimmed by 5 bases and 5 bases, with 15 bases remaining between them. The V gene's germline CDR1 is SEHNR and CDR2 FQNEAQ (reference sequence). The CDR3 sequence is 14 residues long. The CDR3 loop is CASSEGVGWTEAFF. The CDR3 DNA reads TGTGCCAGCAGCGAAGGAGTCGGATGGACTGAAGCTTTCTTT. Filled out from reference TRBV7-9 and TRBJ1-1, the complete variable domain reads DTGVSQNPRHKITKRGQNVTFRCDPISEHNRLYWYRQTLGQGPEFLTYFQNEAQLEKSRLLSDRFSAERPKGSFSTLEIQRTEQGDSAMYLCASSEGVGWTEAFFGQGTRLTVV.

The gene calls are TRBV30 and TRBJ2-3; D may be TRBD2 (5 bases). The CDR3 loop spans 17 amino acids. The germline V and J ends were trimmed by 2 bases and 0 bases, with 18 bases remaining between them. The V gene's germline CDR1 is GTSNPN and CDR2 SVGIG (reference sequence). The CDR3 DNA sequence: TGTGCCTGGAGTTTCCCGGGAATAGCCCTCAGCACAGATACGCAGTATTTT. Amino acid sequence: CAWSFPGIALSTDTQYF.

This clonotype was seen a handful of times. The chain uses TRBV7-9 and TRBJ2-1, with D hard to call. Germline CDR1 is SEHNR and CDR2 is FQNEAQ (reference sequence). V lost 8 bases and J lost 4, with 9 bases in between. The CDR3 is 12 amino acids. CDR3 in DNA: TGTGCCAGCTCATCCATTTACAATGAGCAGTTCTTC. Translated, it gives CASSSIYNEQFF. Based on the CDR3 plus reference TRBV7-9 and TRBJ2-1, the full variable domain is DTGVSQNPRHKITKRGQNVTFRCDPISEHNRLYWYRQTLGQGPEFLTYFQNEAQLEKSRLLSDRFSAERPKGSFSTLEIQRTEQGDSAMYLCASSSIYNEQFFGPGTRLTVL.

A few counts support this clonotype. V usage is TRBV7-6 and J usage is TRBJ2-3; 11 bases are shared with TRBD2. Germline V gene data show CDR1 as SGHVS and CDR2 as FNYEAQ. The V and J ends lost 5 bases and 4 bases, in that order; junction bases with no gene match: 5. The CDR3 has 15 amino acids. CDR3 sequence (DNA): TGTGCCAGCAGCCTCTATAGCGGGGGGGCAGATACGCAGTATTTT. This gives the protein CASSLYSGGADTQYF.

The gene calls are TRBV19 and TRBJ2-5, with 7 bases lining up with TRBD2. After removal of 4 bases from V and 4 bases from J, the junction contained 6 bases not matched to a gene. The CDR3 is 14 residues long. CDR1 is LNHDA and CDR2 is SQIVND in the germline V gene (reference sequence). CDR3 nucleotides: TGTGCCAGTAGTACTACTTGGGGGGGAGAGACCCAGTACTTC. Amino acids: CASSTTWGGETQYF. Filled out from reference TRBV19 and TRBJ2-5, the complete variable domain reads DGGITQSPKYLFRKEGQNVTLSCEQNLNHDAMYWYRQDPGQGLRLIYYSQIVNDFQKGDIAEGYSVSREKKESFPLTVTSAQKNPTAFYLCASSTTWGGETQYFGPGTRLLVL.

The genes are TRBV15 and TRBJ2-6; 7 positions match TRBD2. The CDR3 loop spans 16 amino acids. Trimming removed 1 base from V and 3 bases from J; junction bases left unmatched: 3. The germline V gene encodes CDR1 LNHNV and CDR2 YYDKDF (reference sequence). As DNA, the CDR3 is TGTGCCACCAGCAGAGGGGCGGGGGTTGGGGCCAACGTCCTGACTTTC. It is translated as CATSRGAGVGANVLTF. Full variable domain (remainder filled in from reference TRBV15 and TRBJ2-6): DAMVIQNPRYQVTQFGKPVTLSCSQTLNHNVMYWYQQKSSQAPKLLFHYYDKDFNNEADTPDNFQSRRPNTSFCFLDIRSPGLGDTAMYLCATSRGAGVGANVLTFGAGSRLTVL.

The gene calls are TRBV3-1 and TRBJ1-2; no firm D call. The CDR3 has 15 residues. CDR1 is LGHDT and CDR2 is YNNKEL in the germline V gene (reference sequence). With 1 base removed from V and 0 bases from J, the gap between germline ends came to 9 bases. The CDR3 region is CASSQAPPANYGYTF. Here the CDR3 DNA reads TGTGCCAGCAGCCAAGCCCCACCCGCTAACTATGGCTACACCTTC.

This clonotype was detected only once. The chain links TRBV12-3 or TRBV12-4 to TRBJ1-1; D is ambiguous. The CDR3 spans 14 residues. V shed 5 bases and J shed 3 bases, with 13 bases lying between them. The CDR3 DNA follows: TGTGCCAGCAGTATTTACGGCAAAGACACTGAAGCTTTCTTT. It codes for CASSIYGKDTEAFF.

This chain links TRBV27 with TRBJ1-3; TRBD1 might be the D (6 bases). CDR3 length: 16 amino acids. Germline V lookup: CDR1 MNHEY, CDR2 SMNVEV (reference sequence). The V end was cut by 6 bases, the J end by 3 bases, with 18 bases between. CDR3 in amino acids: CASSPRGGAGGNTIYF. The CDR3 DNA reads TGTGCCAGCAGCCCTCGCGGGGGGGCGGGTGGAAACACCATATATTTT.